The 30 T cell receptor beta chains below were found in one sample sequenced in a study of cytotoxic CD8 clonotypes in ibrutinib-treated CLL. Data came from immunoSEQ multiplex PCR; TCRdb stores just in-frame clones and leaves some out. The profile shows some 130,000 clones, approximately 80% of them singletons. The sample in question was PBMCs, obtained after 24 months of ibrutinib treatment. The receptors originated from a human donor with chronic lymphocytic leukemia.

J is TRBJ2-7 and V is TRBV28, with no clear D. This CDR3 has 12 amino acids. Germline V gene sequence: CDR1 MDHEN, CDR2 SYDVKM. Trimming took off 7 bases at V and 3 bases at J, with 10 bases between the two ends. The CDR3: CASKGPVYEQYF. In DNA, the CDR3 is TGTGCCAGCAAAGGGCCAGTCTACGAGCAGTACTTC.

The CDR3 loop reads CASTSWGQGVYEQYF. The DNA of the CDR3 is TGTGCCAGTACTTCCTGGGGACAGGGGGTCTACGAGCAGTACTTC. The chain is built from TRBV19 and TRBJ2-7, with 11 positions matching TRBD1. Germline values: CDR1 LNHDA, CDR2 SQIVND (reference sequence). This CDR3 has 15 amino acids. Trimming removed 7 bases from V and 3 bases from J; junction bases left unmatched: 8.

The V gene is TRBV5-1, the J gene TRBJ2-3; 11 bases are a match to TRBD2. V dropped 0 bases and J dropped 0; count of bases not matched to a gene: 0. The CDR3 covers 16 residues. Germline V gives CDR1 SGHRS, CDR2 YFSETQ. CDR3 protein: CASSLGTSGSTDTQYF. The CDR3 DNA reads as TGCGCCAGCAGCTTGGGGACTAGCGGGAGCACAGATACGCAGTATTTT. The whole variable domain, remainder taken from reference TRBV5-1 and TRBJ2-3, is KAGVTQTPRYLIKTRGQQVTLSCSPISGHRSVSWYQQTPGQGLQFLFEYFSETQRNKGNFPGRFSGRQFSNSRSEMNVSTLELGDSALYLCASSLGTSGSTDTQYFGPGTRLTVL.

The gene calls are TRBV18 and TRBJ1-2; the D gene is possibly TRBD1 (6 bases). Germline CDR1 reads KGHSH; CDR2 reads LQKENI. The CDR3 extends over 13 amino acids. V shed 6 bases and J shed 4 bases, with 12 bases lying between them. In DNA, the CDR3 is TGTGCCAGCTCCCAAGACAGGACCTATGGCTACACCTTC. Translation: CASSQDRTYGYTF.

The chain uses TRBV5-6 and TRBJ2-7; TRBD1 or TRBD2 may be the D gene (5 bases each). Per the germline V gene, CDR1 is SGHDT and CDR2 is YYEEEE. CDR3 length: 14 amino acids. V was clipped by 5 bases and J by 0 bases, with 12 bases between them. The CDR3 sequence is CASRRAGPSYEQYF. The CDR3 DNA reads TGTGCCAGCAGGCGGGCAGGGCCCTCCTACGAGCAGTACTTC. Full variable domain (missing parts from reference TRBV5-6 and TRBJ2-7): DAGVTQSPTHLIKTRGQQVTLRCSPKSGHDTVSWYQQALGQGPQFIFQYYEEEERQRGNFPDRFSGHQFPNYSSELNVNALLLGDSALYLCASRRAGPSYEQYFGPGTRLTVT.

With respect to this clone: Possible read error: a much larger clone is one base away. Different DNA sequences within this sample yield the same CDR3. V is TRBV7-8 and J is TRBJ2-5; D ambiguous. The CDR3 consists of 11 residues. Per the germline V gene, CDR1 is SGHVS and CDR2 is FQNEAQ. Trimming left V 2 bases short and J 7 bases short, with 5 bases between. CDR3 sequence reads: CASSLLGTQYF. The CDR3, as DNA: TGTGCCAGCAGCTTATTGGGGACCCAGTACTTC.

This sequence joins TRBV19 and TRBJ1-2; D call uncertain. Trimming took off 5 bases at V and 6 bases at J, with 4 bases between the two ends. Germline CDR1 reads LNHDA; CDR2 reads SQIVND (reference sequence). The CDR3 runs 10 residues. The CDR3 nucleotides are TGTGCCAGTAGTGGTGATGGCTACACCTTC. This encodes CASSGDGYTF. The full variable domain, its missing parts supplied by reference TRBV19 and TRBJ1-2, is DGGITQSPKYLFRKEGQNVTLSCEQNLNHDAMYWYRQDPGQGLRLIYYSQIVNDFQKGDIAEGYSVSREKKESFPLTVTSAQKNPTAFYLCASSGDGYTFGSGTRLTVV.

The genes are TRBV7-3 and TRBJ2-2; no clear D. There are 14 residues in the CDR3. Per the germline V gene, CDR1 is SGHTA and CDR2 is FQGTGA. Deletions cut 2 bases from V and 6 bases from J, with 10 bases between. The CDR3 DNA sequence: TGTGCCAGCAGCTTAGGTGGGCCCCCCGGGGAGCTGTTTTTT. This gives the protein CASSLGGPPGELFF.

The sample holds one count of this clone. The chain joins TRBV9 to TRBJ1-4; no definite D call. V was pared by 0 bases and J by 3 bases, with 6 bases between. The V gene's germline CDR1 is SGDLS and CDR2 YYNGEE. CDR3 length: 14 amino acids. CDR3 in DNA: TGTGCCAGCAGCGTAGGGAGCGCTAATGAAAAACTGTTTTTT. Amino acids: CASSVGSANEKLFF. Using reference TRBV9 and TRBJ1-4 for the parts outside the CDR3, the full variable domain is DSGVTQTPKHLITATGQRVTLRCSPRSGDLSVYWYQQSLDQGLQFLIQYYNGEERAKGNILERFSAQQFPDLHSELNLSSLELGDSALYFCASSVGSANEKLFFGSGTQLSVL.

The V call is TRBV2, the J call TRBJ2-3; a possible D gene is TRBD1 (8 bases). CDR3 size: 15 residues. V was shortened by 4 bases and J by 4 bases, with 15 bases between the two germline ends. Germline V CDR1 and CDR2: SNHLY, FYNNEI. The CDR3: CASSVQGGSPDTQYF. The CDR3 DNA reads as TGTGCCAGCAGTGTACAGGGGGGGAGTCCAGATACGCAGTATTTT.

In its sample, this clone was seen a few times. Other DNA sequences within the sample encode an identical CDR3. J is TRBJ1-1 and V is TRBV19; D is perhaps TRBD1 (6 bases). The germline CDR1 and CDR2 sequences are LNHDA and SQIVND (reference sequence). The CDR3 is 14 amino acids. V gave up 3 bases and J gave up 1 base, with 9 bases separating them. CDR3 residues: CASSIGGGNTEAFF. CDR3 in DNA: TGTGCCAGTAGTATCGGGGGCGGGAACACTGAAGCTTTCTTT.

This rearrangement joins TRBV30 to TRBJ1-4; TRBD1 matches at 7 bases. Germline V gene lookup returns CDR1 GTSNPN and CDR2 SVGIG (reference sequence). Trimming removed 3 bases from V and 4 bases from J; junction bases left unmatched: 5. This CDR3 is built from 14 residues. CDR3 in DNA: TGTGCCTGGAGGGCCGGGACAGATAATGAAAAACTGTTTTTT. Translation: CAWRAGTDNEKLFF.

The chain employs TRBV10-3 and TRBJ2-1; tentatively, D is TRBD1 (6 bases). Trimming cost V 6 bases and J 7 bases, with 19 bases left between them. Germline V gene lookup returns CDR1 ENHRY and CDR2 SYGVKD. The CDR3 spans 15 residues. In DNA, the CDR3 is TGTGCCATCAGCCCCGCCGGACAGCGACAAAATGAGCAGTTCTTC. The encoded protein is CAISPAGQRQNEQFF.

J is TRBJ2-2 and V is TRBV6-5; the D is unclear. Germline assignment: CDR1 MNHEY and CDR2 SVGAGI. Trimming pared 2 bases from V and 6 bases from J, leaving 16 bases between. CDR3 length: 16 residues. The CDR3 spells CASSYAPSKVAGELFF. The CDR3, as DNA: TGTGCCAGCAGTTACGCCCCCAGTAAAGTGGCCGGGGAGCTGTTTTTT.

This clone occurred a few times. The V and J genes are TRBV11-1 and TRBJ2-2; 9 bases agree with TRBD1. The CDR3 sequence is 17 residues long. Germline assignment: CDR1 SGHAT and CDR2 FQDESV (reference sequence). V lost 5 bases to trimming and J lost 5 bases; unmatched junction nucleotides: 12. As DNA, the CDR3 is TGTGCCAGCAGCCGAGGGAGGACAGGGGATTTGACCGGGGAGCTGTTTTTT. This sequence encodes CASSRGRTGDLTGELFF.

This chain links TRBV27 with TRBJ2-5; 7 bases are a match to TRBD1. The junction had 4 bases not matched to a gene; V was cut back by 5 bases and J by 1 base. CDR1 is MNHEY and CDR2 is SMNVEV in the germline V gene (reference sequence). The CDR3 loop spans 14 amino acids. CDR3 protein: CASSKNRGQETQYF. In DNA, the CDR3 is TGTGCCAGCAGTAAGAACAGGGGCCAAGAGACCCAGTACTTC.

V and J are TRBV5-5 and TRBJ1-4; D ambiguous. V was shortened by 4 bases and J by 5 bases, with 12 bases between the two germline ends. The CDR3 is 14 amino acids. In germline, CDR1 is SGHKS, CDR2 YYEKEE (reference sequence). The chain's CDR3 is CASSLGSANEKLFF. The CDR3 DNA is TGTGCCAGCAGCCTGGGGTCCGCGAATGAAAAACTGTTTTTT.

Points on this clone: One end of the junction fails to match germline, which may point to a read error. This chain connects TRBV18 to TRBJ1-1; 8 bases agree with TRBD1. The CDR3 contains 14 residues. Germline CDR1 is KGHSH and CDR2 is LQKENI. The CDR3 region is CASPPAGGVTEAFF. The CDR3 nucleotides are TGTGCCAGCCCACCGGCAGGGGGCGTCACTGAAGCTTTCTTT.

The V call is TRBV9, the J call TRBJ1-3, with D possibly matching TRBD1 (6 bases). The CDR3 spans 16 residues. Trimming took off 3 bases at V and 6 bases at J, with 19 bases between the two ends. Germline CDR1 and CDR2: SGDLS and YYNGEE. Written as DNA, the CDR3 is TGTGCCAGCAGCGCCCCCTCGGGGGGGCCAGAAAACACCATATATTTT. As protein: CASSAPSGGPENTIYF.

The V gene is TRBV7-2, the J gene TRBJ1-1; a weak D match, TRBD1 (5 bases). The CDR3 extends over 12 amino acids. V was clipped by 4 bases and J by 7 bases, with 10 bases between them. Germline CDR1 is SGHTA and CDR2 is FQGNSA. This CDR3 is CASSSRGGEAFF. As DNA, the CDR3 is TGTGCCAGCAGCTCCCGGGGGGGTGAAGCTTTCTTT.

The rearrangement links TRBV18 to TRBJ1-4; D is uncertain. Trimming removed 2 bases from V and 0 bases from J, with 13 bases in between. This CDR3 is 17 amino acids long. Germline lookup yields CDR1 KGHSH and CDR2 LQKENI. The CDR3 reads CASSPGRGLATNEKLFF. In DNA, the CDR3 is TGTGCCAGCTCACCAGGCAGAGGCCTTGCAACTAATGAAAAACTGTTTTTT.

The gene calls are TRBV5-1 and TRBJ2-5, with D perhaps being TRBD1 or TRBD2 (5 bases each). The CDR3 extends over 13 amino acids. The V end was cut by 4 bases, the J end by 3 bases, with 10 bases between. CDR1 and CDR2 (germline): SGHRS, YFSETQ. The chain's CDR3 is CASSPGTEETQYF. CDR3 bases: TGCGCCAGCAGCCCCGGGACCGAAGAGACCCAGTACTTC.

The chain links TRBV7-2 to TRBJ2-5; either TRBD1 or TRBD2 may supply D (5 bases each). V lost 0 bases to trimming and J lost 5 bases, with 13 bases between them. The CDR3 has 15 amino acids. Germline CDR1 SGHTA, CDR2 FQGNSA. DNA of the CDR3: TGTGCCAGCAGCTTAGCGCTCCGGGGCGGGGAGACCCAGTACTTC. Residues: CASSLALRGGETQYF.

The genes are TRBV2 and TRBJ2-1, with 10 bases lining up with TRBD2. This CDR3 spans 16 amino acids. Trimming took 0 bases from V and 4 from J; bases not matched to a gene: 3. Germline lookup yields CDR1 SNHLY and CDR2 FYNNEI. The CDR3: CASSEARTSGYNEQFF. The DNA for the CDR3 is TGTGCCAGCAGTGAAGCGCGGACTAGCGGATACAATGAGCAGTTCTTC.

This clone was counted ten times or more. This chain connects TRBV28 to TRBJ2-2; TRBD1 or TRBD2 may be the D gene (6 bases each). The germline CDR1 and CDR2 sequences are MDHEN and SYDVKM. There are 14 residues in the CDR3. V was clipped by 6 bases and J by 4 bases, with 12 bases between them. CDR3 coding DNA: TGTGCCAGCAGACGGGGGCCCCCCACCGGGGAGCTGTTTTTT. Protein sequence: CASRRGPPTGELFF.

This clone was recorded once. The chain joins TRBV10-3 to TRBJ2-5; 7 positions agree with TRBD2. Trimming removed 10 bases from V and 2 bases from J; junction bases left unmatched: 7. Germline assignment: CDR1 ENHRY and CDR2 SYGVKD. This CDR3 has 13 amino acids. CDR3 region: CATRGEGQETQYF. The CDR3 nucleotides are TGTGCCACACGGGGGGAGGGTCAAGAGACCCAGTACTTC.

The CDR3 DNA is TGCAGAGCCGCGGGGCGGACTGAAGCTTTCTTT. Amino acids: CRAAGRTEAFF. The V call is TRBV20-1, the J call TRBJ1-1, with D perhaps matching TRBD1 (5 bases). CDR1 and CDR2 (germline): DFQATT, SNEGSKA (reference sequence). This CDR3 spans 11 amino acids.

This CDR3 reads CASSADRGSYNEQFF. In DNA form, the CDR3 reads TGTGCCAGCAGCGCAGACAGGGGCTCCTACAATGAGCAGTTCTTC. The chain employs TRBV9 and TRBJ2-1; TRBD1 aligns across 8 bases. After removal of 3 bases from V and 0 bases from J, the junction contained 2 bases not matched to a gene. Germline values: CDR1 SGDLS, CDR2 YYNGEE. The CDR3 runs to 15 residues. The full variable domain, with the rest looked up from reference TRBV9 and TRBJ2-1, is DSGVTQTPKHLITATGQRVTLRCSPRSGDLSVYWYQQSLDQGLQFLIQYYNGEERAKGNILERFSAQQFPDLHSELNLSSLELGDSALYFCASSADRGSYNEQFFGPGTRLTVL.

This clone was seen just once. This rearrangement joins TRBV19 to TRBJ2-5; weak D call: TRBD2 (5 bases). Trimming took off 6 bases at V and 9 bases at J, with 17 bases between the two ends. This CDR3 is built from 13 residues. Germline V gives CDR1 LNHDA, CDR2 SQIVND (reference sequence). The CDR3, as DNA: TGTGCCAGTAGAGATTTGACCCTGGAGGCCCAGTACTTC. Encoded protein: CASRDLTLEAQYF.

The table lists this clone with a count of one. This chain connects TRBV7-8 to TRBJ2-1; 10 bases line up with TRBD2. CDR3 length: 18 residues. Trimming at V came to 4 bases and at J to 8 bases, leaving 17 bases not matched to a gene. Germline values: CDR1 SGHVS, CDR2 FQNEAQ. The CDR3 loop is CASSSRRRSGRAQDEQFF. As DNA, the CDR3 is TGTGCCAGCAGCTCCCGACGGAGGAGCGGGAGGGCCCAGGATGAGCAGTTCTTC.